This T cell receptor beta chain was documented in a study of T-cell reconstitution after alpha-beta-depleted transplantation in children. Trimming left V 4 bases short and J 3 bases short, with 19 bases between. The germline V gene encodes CDR1 KGHSH and CDR2 LQKENI. The CDR3 sequence is 17 residues long. To note about this clonotype: Its specificity is not known.

General observations from the study: Surviving recipient T cells and thymic progenitors underlay high day-60 TCRbeta diversity in some patients.

Researchers prepared the TCRbeta library using unique molecular identifiers, the study reports. Using its own MiXCR run on the PCR reads, TCRdb lists one record per CDR3 protein. This sample has roughly 350,000 distinct CDR3 sequences; about 16% occur once, and the top ten carry around 38%. The clonotype was recovered from a male patient aged 2-15 years who had a stem cell transplant for acute lymphoblastic leukemia, so the T cells may come from the graft donor. The rearrangement joins TRBV18 to TRBJ2-1; possible D gene TRBD2, 5 bases. Sequencing was performed on PBMCs, mostly from graft donor cells, taken 360 days after TCRalphabeta/CD19-depleted stem cell transplant. For the CDR3, the DNA is TGTGCCAGCTCACTTTCCGGGGAGTTATTGTACTACAATGAGCAGTTCTTC. Its protein product is CASSLSGELLYYNEQFF.